This T cell receptor (beta chain) was identified during a study of T-cell memory formation after mild COVID-19. Study-level findings and limits: Some clones that responded turned up in pre-infection memory, which suggests that cross-reactive memory joined in. The SARS-CoV-2 specificity of second-wave clones reaching peak at day 37 remained unverified. Clones contracting across day 15 to 85 had a balanced CD4/CD8 profile; later expanding clones leaned CD4+.

With constant-segment primers, 5'RACE yielded cDNA libraries of TCR alpha and TCR beta that carried sample barcodes and UMIs. TCRdb fed the 5' RACE reads into MiXCR, producing one record per CDR3 protein. The table has hundreds of thousands of distinct CDR3 sequences, approximately 14% seen once. As to this clonotype: What it binds is unknown.

Germline CDR1 and CDR2: SGHTA and FQGNSA. V lost 0 bases to trimming and J lost 5 bases, with 11 bases between them. CDR3 length: 15 amino acids. The J gene is TRBJ1-5, the V gene TRBV7-2, with D possibly matching TRBD1 (5 bases). The source is a man between 18 and 35 years old who had mild COVID-19 (a few samples of this study predate the infection). Cell type and time point are not known. The sample comprised PBMCs or a T cell subset sorted from them (not recorded which). CDR3 nucleotide sequence: TGTGCCAGCAGCTTAGCGGGAGGAGGGGATCAGCCCCAGCATTTT. This gives the protein CASSLAGGGDQPQHF.